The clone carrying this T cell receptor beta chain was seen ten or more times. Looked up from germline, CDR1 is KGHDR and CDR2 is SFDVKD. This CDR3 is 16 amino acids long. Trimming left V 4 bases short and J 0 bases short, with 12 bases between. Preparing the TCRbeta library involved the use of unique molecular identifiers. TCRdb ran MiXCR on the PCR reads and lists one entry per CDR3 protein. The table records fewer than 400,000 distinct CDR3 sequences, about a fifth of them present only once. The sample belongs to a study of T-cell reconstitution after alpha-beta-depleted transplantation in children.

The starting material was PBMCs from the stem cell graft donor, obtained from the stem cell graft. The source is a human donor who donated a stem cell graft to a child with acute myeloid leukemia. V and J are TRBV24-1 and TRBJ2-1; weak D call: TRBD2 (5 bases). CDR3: CATSDPTSDSYNEQFF. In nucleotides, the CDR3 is TGTGCCACCAGTGACCCTACTAGTGACTCCTACAATGAGCAGTTCTTC.